The T cell receptor beta chain described here comes from a study of cytomegalovirus exposure and HLA in healthy donors. Study context: Within an early data release were about 85 million unique TCRs drawn from HLA-typed donors. Study-wide findings and caveats: Researchers left out some V segments, among them TRBV6-2 and TRBV6-3, as indistinguishable. A link between a missense DCLRE1C variant and TCR beta V- and J-gene trimming emerged from a later analysis.

CDR1 is MDHEN, CDR2 SYDVKM, per germline. The V end lost 7 bases, the J end lost 0 bases, and 6 bases lay between the germline ends. CDR3 length: 12 amino acids. A remark on this clone: Its antigen is unidentified.

PCR amplification relied on 60 Vbeta primers (plus 13 Jbeta primers). Data came from immunoSEQ multiplex PCR; TCRdb stores just in-frame clones and leaves some out. The table includes some 190,000 clones, roughly 90% detected once. This clonotype was obtained from a woman aged 25 to 45 in good health and CMV-seronegative. This sequence joins TRBV28 and TRBJ1-1, with D possibly TRBD1 on 6 matching bases. The sequenced sample was PBMCs. The CDR3 loop is CASKGVNTEAFF. The CDR3, as DNA: TGTGCCAGCAAGGGGGTGAACACTGAAGCTTTCTTT.